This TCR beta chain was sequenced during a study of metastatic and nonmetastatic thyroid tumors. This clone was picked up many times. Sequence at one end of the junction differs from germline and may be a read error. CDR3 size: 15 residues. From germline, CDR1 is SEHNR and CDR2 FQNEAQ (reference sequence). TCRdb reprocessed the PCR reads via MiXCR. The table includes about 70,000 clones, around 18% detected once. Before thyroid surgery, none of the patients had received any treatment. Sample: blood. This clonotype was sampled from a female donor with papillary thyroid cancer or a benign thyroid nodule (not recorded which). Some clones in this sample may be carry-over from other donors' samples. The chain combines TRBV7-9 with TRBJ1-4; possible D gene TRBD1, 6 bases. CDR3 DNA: TGTGCCAGCAGCTCATCCAGGGGTGCTAACGAAAAACTGTTTTTT. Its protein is CASSSSRGANEKLFF.